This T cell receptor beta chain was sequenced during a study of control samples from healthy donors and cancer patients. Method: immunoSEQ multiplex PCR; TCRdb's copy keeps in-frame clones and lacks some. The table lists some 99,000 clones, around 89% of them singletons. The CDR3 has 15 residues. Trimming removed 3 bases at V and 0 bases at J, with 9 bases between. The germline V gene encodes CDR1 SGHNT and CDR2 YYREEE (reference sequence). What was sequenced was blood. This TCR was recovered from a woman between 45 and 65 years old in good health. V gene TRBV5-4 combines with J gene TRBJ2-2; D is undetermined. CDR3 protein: CASSSGSANTGELFF. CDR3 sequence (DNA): TGTGCCAGCAGCTCCGGCTCCGCGAACACCGGGGAGCTGTTTTTT.